The rows below give T cell receptor beta chains drawn from one sample of a study of graft-versus-host responses after intestinal transplantation. Their specific antigens are unknown. The protocol was immunoSEQ multiplex PCR, while the TCRdb copy is restricted to in-frame clones and leaves out a portion. The table has over 100,000 clones, roughly 92% seen once. This specimen consisted of unstimulated CD4+ T cells sorted from spleen or lymph node cells, obtained before transplant. All receptors derive from a human donor who was the organ donor for an intestinal transplant. CDR3s include the opening cysteine and the closing phenylalanine or tryptophan. A D gene is named only where the DNA matches it firmly. Where a row states a size, it is once, few, many or the class of an expanded clone; other rows omit it.

D	V	J	size	CDR3	DNA
TRBD2	TRBV7-2	TRBJ2-3	.	CASSPSGISTDTQYF	TGTGCCAGCAGCCCTAGCGGGATTAGCACAGATACGCAGTATTTT
.	TRBV6-1	TRBJ1-5	.	CASSNLGGTQHF	TGTGCCAGCAGTAACCTAGGAGGGACCCAGCATTTT
.	TRBV5-4	TRBJ1-2	once	CASSNGPNYGYTF	TGTGCCAGCAGCAACGGACCTAACTATGGCTACACCTTC
TRBD1	TRBV5-1	TRBJ2-6	.	CASRVAGTGASGANVLTF	TGCGCCAGCAGAGTAGCCGGGACAGGGGCCTCTGGGGCCAACGTCCTGACTTTC
TRBD2	TRBV5-1	TRBJ2-3	.	CASRYKLAGVTDTQYF	TGCGCCAGCAGATATAAATTAGCGGGAGTAACAGATACGCAGTATTTT
.	TRBV29-1	TRBJ1-3	.	CSAGQSANTIYF	TGCAGCGCTGGGCAGTCCGCAAACACCATATATTTT
TRBD2	TRBV6-5	TRBJ2-1	once	CASSPLAGVVNEQFF	TGTGCCAGCAGTCCTCTAGCGGGAGTTGTGAATGAGCAGTTCTTC
.	TRBV2	TRBJ2-2	once	CASSQGRDTGELFF	TGTGCCAGCAGCCAGGGTAGGGACACCGGGGAGCTGTTTTTT
TRBD1	TRBV5-8	TRBJ1-5	.	CASSYGTGDNQPQHF	TGTGCCAGCAGCTACGGGACAGGAGATAATCAGCCCCAGCATTTT
.	TRBV11-2	TRBJ1-1	.	CASSLLPRGAFF	TGTGCCAGCAGCTTACTCCCCAGGGGTGCTTTCTTT
TRBD2	TRBV11-2	TRBJ2-5	.	CASSLVLRGGQETQYF	TGTGCCAGCAGCTTAGTTTTACGGGGGGGACAAGAGACCCAGTACTTC
.	TRBV7-2	TRBJ2-1	.	CASSFAGTANEQFF	TGTGCCAGCAGCTTCGCGGGAACGGCCAATGAGCAGTTCTTC
.	TRBV6-1	TRBJ1-1	.	CASSERGWNTEAFF	TGTGCCAGCAGTGAACGGGGCTGGAACACTGAAGCTTTCTTT
TRBD2	TRBV9	TRBJ2-1	.	CASSVAAGGYNEQFF	TGTGCCAGCAGCGTAGCGGCGGGAGGATACAATGAGCAGTTCTTC
TRBD2	TRBV10-3	TRBJ2-3	.	CAIRLAGGPETQYF	TGTGCCATCAGATTAGCGGGAGGGCCGGAAACGCAGTATTTT
TRBD2	TRBV7-2	TRBJ2-5	.	CASTLRGGQETQYF	TGTGCCAGCACTCTCCGGGGGGGACAAGAGACCCAGTACTTC
.	TRBV19	TRBJ2-7	once	CASSIGDDSYEQYF	TGTGCCAGTAGTATCGGGGACGACTCCTACGAGCAGTACTTC
TRBD1	TRBV7-9	TRBJ2-7	.	CASSRTGDGQYF	TGTGCCAGCAGCCGGACAGGGGACGGGCAGTACTTC
.	TRBV19	TRBJ2-6	.	CASTARSGANVLTF	TGTGCCAGTACCGCACGCTCTGGGGCCAACGTCCTGACTTTC
.	TRBV14	TRBJ1-2	.	CASSQLGDRGYTF	TGTGCCAGCAGCCAATTAGGGGATCGAGGCTACACCTTC
.	TRBV16	TRBJ1-5	.	CASSQSGLRNQPQHF	TGTGCCAGCAGCCAATCTGGGCTTCGCAATCAGCCCCAGCATTTT
.	TRBV18	TRBJ1-5	.	CASSPSGAGNQPQHF	TGTGCCAGCTCACCAAGCGGGGCGGGCAATCAGCCCCAGCATTTT
.	TRBV7-9	TRBJ2-5	.	CASSLEEGTQYF	TGTGCCAGCAGCTTAGAGGAAGGGACCCAGTACTTC
.	TRBV15	TRBJ1-1	.	CATSRGRGGGTEAFF	TGTGCCACCAGCAGAGGCAGGGGCGGGGGCACTGAAGCTTTCTTT
TRBD2	TRBV4-1	TRBJ2-1	.	CASSQVVTSGWDEQFF	TGCGCCAGCAGCCAAGTTGTGACTAGCGGTTGGGATGAGCAGTTCTTC
.	TRBV5-1	TRBJ1-2	.	CASSLYLSDNYGYTF	TGCGCCAGCAGCTTGTATCTAAGTGATAACTATGGCTACACCTTC
TRBD2	TRBV7-8	TRBJ2-1	.	CASSRSTSGRREQFF	TGTGCCAGCAGTCGATCGACTAGCGGGAGGAGAGAGCAGTTCTTC
TRBD2	TRBV7-6	TRBJ2-1	.	CASSPRLAGAYNEQFF	TGTGCCAGCAGCCCCCGCCTAGCGGGAGCGTACAATGAGCAGTTCTTC
.	TRBV4-2	TRBJ2-3	.	CASSQDLRVKGSTDTQYF	TGTGCCAGCAGCCAAGACCTTCGGGTCAAAGGGAGCACAGATACGCAGTATTTT
TRBD2	TRBV7-9	TRBJ2-3	.	CASSLLAGEVDTQYF	TGTGCCAGCAGCCTACTAGCGGGAGAGGTAGATACGCAGTATTTT
.	TRBV5-5	TRBJ1-4	.	CASSIGTLNEKLFF	TGTGCCAGCAGCATCGGGACTCTTAATGAAAAACTGTTTTTT
TRBD1	TRBV6-5	TRBJ2-3	.	CASSSTGGPDTQYF	TGTGCCAGCAGTTCCACAGGGGGCCCAGATACGCAGTATTTT
.	TRBV7-2	TRBJ1-2	.	CASSLMVPITYGYTF	TGTGCCAGCAGCTTAATGGTCCCCATAACCTATGGCTACACCTTC
.	TRBV4-1	TRBJ1-1	.	CASSRGFSFTEAFF	TGCGCCAGCAGCCGAGGGTTCTCCTTCACTGAAGCTTTCTTT
TRBD2	TRBV7-2	TRBJ2-7	.	CASSPVAGGPLYEQYF	TGTGCCAGCAGTCCCGTAGCGGGAGGACCCCTTTACGAGCAGTACTTC
.	TRBV6-5	TRBJ2-5	.	CASSKGWGPETQYF	TGTGCCAGCAGTAAAGGCTGGGGACCGGAGACCCAGTACTTC
.	TRBV5-6	TRBJ2-2	.	CASSRTANTGELFF	TGTGCCAGCAGCCGGACAGCGAACACCGGGGAGCTGTTTTTT
.	TRBV7-8	TRBJ2-2	.	CASSLVDRTVAGELFF	TGTGCCAGCAGCTTAGTTGACAGGACGGTTGCCGGGGAGCTGTTTTTT
.	TRBV13	TRBJ2-2	.	CASSPRFGELFF	TGTGCCAGCAGCCCCCGATTCGGGGAGCTGTTTTTT
.	TRBV10-3	TRBJ1-4	.	CAISGLVNEKLFF	TGTGCCATCAGTGGACTAGTCAATGAAAAACTGTTTTTT
.	TRBV10-2	TRBJ1-2	once	CASSVQANYGYTF	TGCGCCAGCAGTGTTCAGGCGAACTATGGCTACACCTTC
TRBD1	TRBV5-1	TRBJ2-7	.	CASSLNRGSYEQYF	TGCGCCAGCAGCTTGAACAGGGGATCCTACGAGCAGTACTTC
.	TRBV5-5	TRBJ2-5	.	CASSLTGFGETQYF	TGTGCCAGCAGCTTGACAGGTTTTGGAGAGACCCAGTACTTC
.	TRBV5-1	TRBJ1-3	.	CASSLAGPLGNTIYF	TGCGCCAGCAGCTTGGCAGGTCCCCTCGGAAACACCATATATTTT
.	TRBV5-1	TRBJ2-1	.	CASSLLLAPLRGEQFF	TGCGCCAGCAGCCTGCTTTTAGCGCCCTTGAGGGGTGAGCAGTTCTTC
TRBD2	TRBV25-1	TRBJ2-5	.	CASSGGSGRGGETQYF	TGTGCCAGCAGTGGGGGTAGCGGGAGAGGAGGAGAGACCCAGTACTTC